Listed below are T cell receptor beta chains from one sample, sequenced in a study of a mutant IDH1 vaccine in newly diagnosed glioma. Profiled with immunoSEQ multiplex PCR; TCRdb holds only in-frame clones, not every one. Of tens of thousands of clones in the sample, 75% to 90% are singletons; the top ten hold around 5.7%. For these receptors, no antigen is known. The sample in question was PBMCs, obtained from a glioma patient whose treatment included an IDH1 peptide vaccine. Receptors were obtained from a man over 45 with glioma. Each CDR3 is given with its conserved first and last residue. D genes are given only for firm matches. A row's size may be missing; if present it is once, few, many or a size class.

j_call clone_size v_call cdr3_length d_call cdr3_nt cdr3_aa
TRBJ1-3 - TRBV7-9 12 - TGTGCCAGCAGCCAAAGTGGAAACACCATATATTTT CASSQSGNTIYF
TRBJ1-2 - TRBV4-3 15 - TGCGCCAGCAGCCAAGGGTCGGCGGTTTTGGCTGGCTACACCTTC CASSQGSAVLAGYTF
TRBJ2-5 - TRBV5-6 14 - TGTGCCAGCAGCTTGGCGGATTTACAAGAGACCCAGTACTTC CASSLADLQETQYF
TRBJ2-7 once TRBV11-2 15 - TGTGCCAGCAGCTCCGGGACACAGAGCTCCTACGAGCAGTACTTC CASSSGTQSSYEQYF
TRBJ1-5 - TRBV7-8 16 - TGTGCCAGCAGCTTAGCGCCTCGGGACAATTATCAGCCCCAGCATTTT CASSLAPRDNYQPQHF
TRBJ2-5 - TRBV5-6 15 TRBD2 TGTGCCAGCAGCTTTCGGCTAGCGGGAGTGGAGACCCAGTACTTC CASSFRLAGVETQYF
TRBJ2-2 - TRBV6-6 16 TRBD1 TGTGCCAGCAGTTACTCGCCAGGACAGGGGACCGGGGAGCTGTTTTTT CASSYSPGQGTGELFF
TRBJ2-3 medium-sized TRBV4-2 15 TRBD2 TGTGCCAGCTCCAGCGGGAGGGAGTTCACAGATACGCAGTATTTT CASSSGREFTDTQYF
TRBJ2-1 - TRBV6-1 16 - TGTGCCAGCAGTGAATTCGCGACGAGCTCCTACAATGAGCAGTTCTTC CASSEFATSSYNEQFF
TRBJ1-1 once TRBV18 14 - TGTGCCAGCTCCTTCACGGACATGAACACTGAAGCTTTCTTT CASSFTDMNTEAFF
TRBJ1-5 medium-sized TRBV5-1 15 - TGCGCCAGCAGCTTGGACCCAGCGAACAATCAGCCCCAGCATTTT CASSLDPANNQPQHF
TRBJ1-2 - TRBV5-6 15 TRBD1 TGTGCCAGCAGCCCGGGACAGGGGCAGCACTATGGCTACACCTTC CASSPGQGQHYGYTF
TRBJ1-1 - TRBV6-5 15 - TGTGCCAGCAGTTACTCGATTGCTGCGGAGACTGAAGCTTTCTTT CASSYSIAAETEAFF
TRBJ2-7 few TRBV5-1 15 TRBD1 TGCGCCAGCAGCTCACTCCGGGACAGGCCCCGAGAGCAGTACTTC CASSSLRDRPREQYF
TRBJ1-4 - TRBV10-3 15 - TGTGCCACCCAAGACCCCGACAGCCCTAATGAAAAACTGTTTTTT CATQDPDSPNEKLFF
TRBJ1-2 few TRBV21-1 13 - TGTGCCAAAATGGACGGCAGTAACTATGGCTACACCTTC CAKMDGSNYGYTF
TRBJ2-1 once TRBV2 12 - TGTGCCAGCAGCCTGGGGCGGGATGAGCAGTTCTTC CASSLGRDEQFF
TRBJ2-1 - TRBV5-1 17 - TGCGCCAGCACGATGGGAGGAACTAGGAGCTCCTACAATGAGCAGTTCTTC CASTMGGTRSSYNEQFF
TRBJ1-5 - TRBV7-8 15 - TGTGCCAGCAGCTTAGGAAGGTGGGGCTCCCAGCCCCAGCATTTT CASSLGRWGSQPQHF
TRBJ1-3 - TRBV6-1 16 - TGTGCCAGCAGTGATCCTACAGGATACTCTGGAAACACCATATATTTT CASSDPTGYSGNTIYF
TRBJ1-1 few TRBV27 13 - TGTGCCAGCAGTTTATCTATGAACACTGAAGCTTTCTTT CASSLSMNTEAFF
TRBJ2-2 - TRBV5-8 14 - TGTGCCAGCAGCCCTACCGGGTTGTCCGGGGAGCTGTTTTTT CASSPTGLSGELFF
TRBJ1-1 - TRBV2 14 - TGTGCCAGCAGTCGGGACACCCGGAACACTGAAGCTTTCTTT CASSRDTRNTEAFF
TRBJ1-5 once TRBV5-1 15 - TGCGCCAGCAGCTTGGGTGGGGGAGGAGGCCAGCCCCAGCATTTT CASSLGGGGGQPQHF
TRBJ2-1 - TRBV9 13 - TGTGCCAGCAGCGGGACTATACACAATGAGCAGTTCTTC CASSGTIHNEQFF
TRBJ2-6 - TRBV4-3 15 - TGCGCCAGCAGCCAAGATGGGGTCGGGATGGGCGTCCTGACTTTC CASSQDGVGMGVLTF
TRBJ1-4 - TRBV6-5 13 - TGTGCCAGCAGTCGGACCGCGTTTGAAAAACTGTTTTTT CASSRTAFEKLFF
TRBJ2-1 - TRBV4-1 18 TRBD2 TGCGCCAGCAGCCAAGATGGGAGCGGGAGGCTCTCCTACAATGAGCAGTTCTTC CASSQDGSGRLSYNEQFF
TRBJ1-2 - TRBV11-2 15 - TGTGCCAGCAGCCCGTACCCCAGGGAAGTCCATGGCTACACCTTC CASSPYPREVHGYTF
TRBJ1-4 few TRBV4-1 16 TRBD1 TGCGCCAGCAGCCTCCCCCCGGGACAGGGAAATGAAAAACTGTTTTTT CASSLPPGQGNEKLFF
TRBJ1-1 few TRBV4-1 15 - TGCGCCAGCAGCCAAGATAGGGGTCTGAACACTGAAGCTTTCTTT CASSQDRGLNTEAFF
TRBJ1-2 - TRBV25-1 14 - TGTGCCAGCAGTGAACCGGGAGTATTGTATGGCTACACCTTC CASSEPGVLYGYTF
TRBJ1-1 - TRBV6-1 13 - TGTGCCAGCAGTGAAGGACAGGTCGGTGAGGCTTTCTTT CASSEGQVGEAFF
TRBJ2-2 once TRBV5-1 17 TRBD2 TGCGCCAGCAGCAGCGGAGTAGCGGGACACAACACCGGGGAGCTGTTTTTT CASSSGVAGHNTGELFF
TRBJ2-1 - TRBV25-1 16 TRBD2 TGTGCCAGCAGTGAAGTGCTAGCGGGGGTTCGAGGGGAGCAGTTCTTC CASSEVLAGVRGEQFF
TRBJ2-7 few TRBV21-1 13 - TGTGCCAGCAGCAGGGGCGGGATTTACGAGCAGTACTTC CASSRGGIYEQYF
TRBJ1-5 - TRBV6-1 13 - TGTGCCAGCAGTGCCGTTGGCAATCAGCCCCAGCATTTT CASSAVGNQPQHF
TRBJ1-1 - TRBV4-3 16 TRBD1 TGCGCCAGCAGCCAATCAGGGGGCGCAGGGTTCACTGAAGCTTTCTTT CASSQSGGAGFTEAFF
TRBJ1-1 - TRBV29-1 11 - TGCAGCGTTGACAGGGGTACTGAAGCTTTCTTT CSVDRGTEAFF
TRBJ2-2 - TRBV2 12 - TGTGCCAGCAGTGGAGGACGCGGGGAGCTGTTTTTT CASSGGRGELFF
TRBJ2-6 once TRBV19 16 - TGTGCCAGTAGTATAGTAGGGGATTCTGGGGCCAACGTCCTGACTTTC CASSIVGDSGANVLTF
TRBJ1-3 - TRBV11-2 17 - TGTGCCAGCAGCAGGGGTTGGGTTCTCGGTGAAGTAAACACCATATATTTT CASSRGWVLGEVNTIYF
TRBJ1-2 - TRBV27 13 - TGTGCCAGCACCACGAACAGGGACTATGGCTACACCTTC CASTTNRDYGYTF
TRBJ1-2 few TRBV29-1 12 - TGCAGCGTTGTCGACGTGGACTATGGCTACACCTTC CSVVDVDYGYTF
TRBJ2-5 - TRBV4-1 13 TRBD2 TGCGCCAGCAGCCCCAAGCGGGGGGGCCCCCAGTACTTC CASSPKRGGPQYF
TRBJ1-1 - TRBV11-1 13 - TGTGCCAGCAGCTTGAAGGGAGGGACTGAAGCTTTCTTT CASSLKGGTEAFF
TRBJ2-7 - TRBV19 16 TRBD2 TGTGCCAGTAGTAGGGGACTAGCGGGACCTCCTCAGGAGCAGTACTTC CASSRGLAGPPQEQYF
TRBJ1-4 - TRBV6-6 13 - TGTGCCAGCAGTTATATACGGGAGGAAAAACTGTTTTTT CASSYIREEKLFF
TRBJ2-7 - TRBV11-3 13 - TGTGCCAGCAGCTTAGGTGAACAGTCCGAGCAGTACTTC CASSLGEQSEQYF
TRBJ1-2 - TRBV30 11 - TGTGCCTGGACAGGGCTCTATGGCTACACCTTC CAWTGLYGYTF
TRBJ1-1 - TRBV28 13 - TGTGCCAGCATGGGGCCGGGCAACACTGAAGCTTTCTTT CASMGPGNTEAFF
TRBJ1-5 - TRBV6-5 15 TRBD1 TGTGCCAGCAGTCAAGGGACAGGGGGAAATCAGCCCCAGCATTTT CASSQGTGGNQPQHF
TRBJ2-1 once TRBV10-2 13 - TGCGCCACCAAAGACGGTGGGAGTAATGAGCAGTTCTTC CATKDGGSNEQFF
TRBJ2-5 - TRBV4-1 14 TRBD2 TGCGCCAGCAGTCCCTGGGGGGGGGTCGAGACCCAGTACTTC CASSPWGGVETQYF
TRBJ1-1 - TRBV6-1 15 - TGTGCCAGCGTCTTTCCGGGAGGGGGGAATACTGAAGCTTTCTTT CASVFPGGGNTEAFF
TRBJ2-5 - TRBV9 12 - TGTGCCAGCAGCGTAGACCAAGAGACCCAGTACTTC CASSVDQETQYF
TRBJ1-1 few TRBV7-9 12 - TGTGCCAGCAGCCCACAGCGAACTGAAGCTTTCTTT CASSPQRTEAFF
TRBJ2-7 few TRBV5-1 13 - TGCGCCAGCAGCCGTGACAGAATCTACGAGCAGTACTTC CASSRDRIYEQYF
TRBJ2-5 - TRBV5-6 14 TRBD1 TGTGCCAGCAGCCGTCAGGGGGCGCGGGAGACCCAGTACTTC CASSRQGARETQYF